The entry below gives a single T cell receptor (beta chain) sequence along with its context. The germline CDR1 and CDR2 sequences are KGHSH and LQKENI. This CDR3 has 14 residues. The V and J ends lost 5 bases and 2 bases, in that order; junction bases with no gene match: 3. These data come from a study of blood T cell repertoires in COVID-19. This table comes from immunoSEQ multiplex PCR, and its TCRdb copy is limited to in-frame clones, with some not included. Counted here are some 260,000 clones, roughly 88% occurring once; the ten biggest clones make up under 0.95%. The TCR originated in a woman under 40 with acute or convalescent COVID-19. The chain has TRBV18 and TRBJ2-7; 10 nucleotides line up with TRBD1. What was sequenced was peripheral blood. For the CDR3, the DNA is TGTGCCAGCTCAGCCGGGACAGGGGCCTACGAGCAGTACTTC. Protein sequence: CASSAGTGAYEQYF. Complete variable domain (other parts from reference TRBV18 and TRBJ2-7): NAGVMQNPRHLVRRRGQEARLRCSPMKGHSHVYWYRQLPEEGLKFMVYLQKENIIDESGMPKERFSAEFPKEGPSILRIQQVVRGDSAAYFCASSAGTGAYEQYFGPGTRLTVT.